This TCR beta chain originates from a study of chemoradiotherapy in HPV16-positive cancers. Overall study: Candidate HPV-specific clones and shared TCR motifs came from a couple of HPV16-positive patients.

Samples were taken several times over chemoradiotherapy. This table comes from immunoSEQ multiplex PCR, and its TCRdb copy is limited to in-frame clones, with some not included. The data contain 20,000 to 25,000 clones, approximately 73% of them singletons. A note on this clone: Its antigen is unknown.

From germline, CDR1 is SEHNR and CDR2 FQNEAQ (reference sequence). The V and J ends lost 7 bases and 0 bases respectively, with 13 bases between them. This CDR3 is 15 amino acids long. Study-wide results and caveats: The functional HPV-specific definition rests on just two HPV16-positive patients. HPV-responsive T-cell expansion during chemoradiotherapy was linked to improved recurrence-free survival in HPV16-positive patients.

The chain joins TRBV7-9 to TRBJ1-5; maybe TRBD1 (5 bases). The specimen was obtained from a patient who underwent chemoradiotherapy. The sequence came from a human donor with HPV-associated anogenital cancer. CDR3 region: CASNYAGHSNQPQHF. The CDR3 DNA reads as TGTGCCAGCAACTACGCGGGGCATAGCAATCAGCCCCAGCATTTT.